This T cell receptor (beta chain) is drawn from a study of T cells in localized non-small cell lung cancer. Per the germline V gene, CDR1 is SNHLY and CDR2 is FYNNEI. The germline V and J ends were trimmed by 0 bases and 4 bases, with 7 bases remaining between them. The CDR3 spans 14 residues. Profiling relied on immunoSEQ multiplex PCR, and the TCRdb table lists in-frame clones only, not all of them. The data show over 25,000 clones, 90% seen once. As concerns this clone: Its specificity is not known.

Study-wide findings and caveats: As only one tumor region underwent sequencing, heterogeneity remains possible. Higher blood T cell density went with longer overall survival. The highest T cell clonality was in uninvolved adjacent lung, above tumor. The appearance of a median approximately 57 of the top 100 tumor clones was seen in adjacent lung.

The source material was peripheral blood, sampled before any cancer treatment. This chain links TRBV2 with TRBJ1-3; the D is unclear. The clonotype was recovered from a woman aged 35 to 70 with stage I lung adenocarcinoma. CDR3 region: CASSEARGGNTIYF. The CDR3 bases are TGTGCCAGCAGTGAAGCTCGTGGCGGAAACACCATATATTTT.